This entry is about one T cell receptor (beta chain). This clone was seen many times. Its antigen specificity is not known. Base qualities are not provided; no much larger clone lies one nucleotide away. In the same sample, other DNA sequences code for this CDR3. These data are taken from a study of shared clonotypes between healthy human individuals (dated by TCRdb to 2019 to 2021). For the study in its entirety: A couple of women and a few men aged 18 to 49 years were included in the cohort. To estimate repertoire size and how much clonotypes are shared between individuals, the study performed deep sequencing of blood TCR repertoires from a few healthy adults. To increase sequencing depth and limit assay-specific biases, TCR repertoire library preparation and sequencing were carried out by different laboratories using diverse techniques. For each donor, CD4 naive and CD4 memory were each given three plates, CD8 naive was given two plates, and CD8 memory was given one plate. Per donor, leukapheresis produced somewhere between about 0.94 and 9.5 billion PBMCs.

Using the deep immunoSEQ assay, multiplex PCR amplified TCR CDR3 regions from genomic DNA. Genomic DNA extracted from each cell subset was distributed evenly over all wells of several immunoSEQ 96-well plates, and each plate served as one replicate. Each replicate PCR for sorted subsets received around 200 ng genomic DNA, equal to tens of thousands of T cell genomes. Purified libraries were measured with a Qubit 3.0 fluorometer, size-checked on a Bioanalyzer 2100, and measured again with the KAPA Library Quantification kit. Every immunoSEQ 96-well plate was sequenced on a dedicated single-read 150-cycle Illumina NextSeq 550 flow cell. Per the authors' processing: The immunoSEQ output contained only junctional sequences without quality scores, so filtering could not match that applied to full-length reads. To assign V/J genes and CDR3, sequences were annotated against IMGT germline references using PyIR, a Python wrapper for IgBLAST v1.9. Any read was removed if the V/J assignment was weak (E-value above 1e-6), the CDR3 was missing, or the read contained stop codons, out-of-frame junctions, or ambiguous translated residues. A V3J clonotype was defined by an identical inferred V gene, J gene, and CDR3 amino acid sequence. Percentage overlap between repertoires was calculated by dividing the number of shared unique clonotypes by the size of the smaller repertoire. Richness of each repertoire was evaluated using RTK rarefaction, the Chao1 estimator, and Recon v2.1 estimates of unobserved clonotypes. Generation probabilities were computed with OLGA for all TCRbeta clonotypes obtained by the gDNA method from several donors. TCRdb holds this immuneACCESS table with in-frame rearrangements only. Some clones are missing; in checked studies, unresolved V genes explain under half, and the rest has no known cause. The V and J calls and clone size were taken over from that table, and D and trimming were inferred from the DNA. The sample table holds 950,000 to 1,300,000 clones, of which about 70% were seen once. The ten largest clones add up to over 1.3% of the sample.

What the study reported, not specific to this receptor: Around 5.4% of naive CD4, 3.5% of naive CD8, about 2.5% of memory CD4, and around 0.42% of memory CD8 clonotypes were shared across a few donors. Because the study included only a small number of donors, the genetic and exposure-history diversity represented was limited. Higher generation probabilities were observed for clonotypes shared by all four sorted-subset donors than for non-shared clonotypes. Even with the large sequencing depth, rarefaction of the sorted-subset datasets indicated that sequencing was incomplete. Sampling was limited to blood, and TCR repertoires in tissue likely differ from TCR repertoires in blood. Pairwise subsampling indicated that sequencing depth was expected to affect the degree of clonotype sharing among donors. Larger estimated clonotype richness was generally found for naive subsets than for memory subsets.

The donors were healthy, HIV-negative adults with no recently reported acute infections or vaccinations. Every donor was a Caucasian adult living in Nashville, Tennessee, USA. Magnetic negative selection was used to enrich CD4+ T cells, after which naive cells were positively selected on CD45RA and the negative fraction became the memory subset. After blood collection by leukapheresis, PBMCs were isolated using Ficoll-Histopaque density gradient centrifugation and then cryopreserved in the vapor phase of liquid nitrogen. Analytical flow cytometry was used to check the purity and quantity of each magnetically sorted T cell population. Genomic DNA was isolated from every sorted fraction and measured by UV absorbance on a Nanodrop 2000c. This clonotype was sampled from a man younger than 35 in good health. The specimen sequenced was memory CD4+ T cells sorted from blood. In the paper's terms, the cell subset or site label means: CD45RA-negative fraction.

The nucleotide sequence is TGTGCCAGCTCACCACTGGGCTCGGGTACCACCGGGGAGCTGTTTTTT. The translation is CASSPLGSGTTGELFF. The receptor chain draws on TRBV18 and TRBJ2-2; no D gene is confidently identified. V lost 1 base and J lost 4 bases; the stretch between them is 13 bases long. The CDR3 sequence holds 16 residues, the cysteine and phenylalanine included. The read is trimmed to its CDR3 DNA, 48 bases read in frame from base 1. The CDR1 and CDR2 encoded by the germline V gene are KGHSH and LQKENI.